These 14 T cell receptor beta chains were all obtained from the same sample, sequenced in a study of T cells expressing NK-cell markers. TCRdb reprocessed the 5' RACE reads and keeps a single row for each CDR3 protein, giving no DNA. This sample lists 160,000 or so distinct CDR3 sequences; its ten largest clones have approximately 18%. Source material: blood T cells: a sorted CD56 or NKG2C T cell subset, CD4+ or CD8+ T cells, or bulk PBMC T cells (not recorded which). The receptors were gathered from a woman between 18 and 70 years old in good health.

The chain links TRBV20-1 to TRBJ2-5; TCRdb's D call of TRBD1 is untestable without DNA. Looked up from germline, CDR1 is DFQATT and CDR2 is SNEGSKA (reference sequence). This CDR3 region has 12 residues. CDR3 region: CSPYRQGGTQYF.

The V call is TRBV4-1, the J call TRBJ2-7; the TCRdb call, TRBD1, lacks DNA for checking. The CDR3 is 15 residues long. Germline V lookup: CDR1 MGHRA, CDR2 YSYEKL. The CDR3 loop reads CASSQDGGGTYEQYF.

The V and J genes are TRBV6-2 or TRBV6-3 and TRBJ2-2; the TRBD2 assignment by TCRdb is unverifiable without DNA. The CDR3 is made up of 16 amino acids. Germline-derived CDR1 and CDR2 are MNHEY and SVGEGT. CDR3 residues: CASRILAGDITGELFF.

The V and J genes are TRBV10-3 and TRBJ2-1; TCRdb lists TRBD2, though no DNA is available to test this call. This CDR3 has 14 amino acids. Per the germline V gene, CDR1 is ENHRY and CDR2 is SYGVKD. The CDR3 spells CAISVSSGSGEQFF.

The J gene is TRBJ1-1, the V gene TRBV20-1; TCRdb indicates TRBD1, and absent DNA this call remains unverified. Germline loops: CDR1 DFQATT, CDR2 SNEGSKA (reference sequence). This CDR3 spans 14 amino acids. CDR3 loop: CSARDLQGGSGAFF.

V usage is TRBV18 and J usage is TRBJ1-5. This CDR3 is 14 amino acids long. Germline CDR1 reads KGHSH; CDR2 reads LQKENI. This chain's CDR3 is CASSSEYSNQPQHF.

This chain uses TRBV27 with TRBJ2-3; TCRdb selects TRBD1, and the lack of DNA leaves this call unchecked. CDR1 and CDR2 from the germline V gene are MNHEY and SMNVEV (reference sequence). CDR3 length: 16 amino acids. CDR3 amino acids: CASSWGVLTSTDTQYF.

V is TRBV18 and J is TRBJ2-7; the D call from TCRdb, TRBD1, cannot be confirmed without DNA. Per germline, CDR1 KGHSH and CDR2 LQKENI. This CDR3 spans 14 amino acids. The CDR3: CASSPSGTIYEQYF.

V and J are TRBV20-1 and TRBJ1-2; as DNA is missing, the TRBD1 call by TCRdb cannot be tested. CDR1 is DFQATT and CDR2 is SNEGSKA in the germline V gene (reference sequence). The CDR3 loop spans 14 amino acids. The CDR3: CSARWTGSDYGYTF.

The chain employs TRBV2 and TRBJ1-1; as DNA is missing, the TRBD1 call by TCRdb cannot be tested. The germline gives CDR1 SNHLY, CDR2 FYNNEI. The CDR3 consists of 15 residues. The CDR3 region is CASSEFRTGNTEAFF.

CDR3: CAISERGGENTEAFF. This rearrangement joins TRBV10-3 to TRBJ1-1; TCRdb names TRBD1, which stays unverified in the absence of DNA. The CDR3 sequence is 15 residues long. CDR1 ENHRY and CDR2 SYGVKD come from the germline V gene.

This chain uses TRBV20-1 with TRBJ1-5. The CDR3 totals 13 residues. Germline CDR1 reads DFQATT; CDR2 reads SNEGSKA (reference sequence). CDR3 sequence: CSARQDSNQPQHF.

CDR3 loop: CASAMGGGELFF. This chain joins TRBV12-3 or TRBV12-4 and TRBJ2-2; checking the TCRdb D call of TRBD1 is not possible without DNA. The CDR3 sequence is 12 residues long.

This sequence joins TRBV7-3 and TRBJ2-7; TCRdb names TRBD1, which stays unverified in the absence of DNA. There are 13 residues in the CDR3. CDR1 and CDR2 (germline): SGHTA, FQGTGA. The CDR3 region is CASSPRGGYEQYF.